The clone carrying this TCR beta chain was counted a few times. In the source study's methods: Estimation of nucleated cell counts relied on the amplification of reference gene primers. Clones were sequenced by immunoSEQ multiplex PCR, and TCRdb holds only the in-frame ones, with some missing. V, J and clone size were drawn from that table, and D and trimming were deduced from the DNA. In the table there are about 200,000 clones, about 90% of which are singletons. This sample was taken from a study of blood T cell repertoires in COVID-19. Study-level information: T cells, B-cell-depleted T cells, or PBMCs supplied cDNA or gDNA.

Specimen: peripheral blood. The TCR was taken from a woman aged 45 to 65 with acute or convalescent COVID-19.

CDR3 DNA sequence: TGTGCCAGCAGCTTCGGACAGAGGTCAACTAATGAAAAACTGTTTTTT. Amino acid sequence: CASSFGQRSTNEKLFF. The J gene is TRBJ1-4, the V gene TRBV7-2; possibly TRBD1 for D (6 bases). The CDR3 contains 16 residues. Germline V gene data show CDR1 as SGHTA and CDR2 as FQGNSA. Trimming cost V 3 bases and J 0 bases, with 11 bases left between them.